The 12 T cell receptor beta chains listed next were all sequenced from one sample in a study of T cell clonality in common variable immunodeficiency (dated by TCRdb to 2015 to 2017). The library was built by means of the immunoSEQ multiplex PCR assay. Imported from immuneACCESS, the table was reduced by TCRdb to in-frame sequences with V and J called. These copies leave out some clones; in studies compared against another copy, an unresolved V gene accounts for under half, and the cause of the remainder is not known. The table records tens of thousands of clones for this sample, and not one of them appears only once. In total, the top ten clones hold about 1.9% of the sample. The material sequenced was peripheral blood mononuclear cells. All receptors come from a person aged 18 to 75 in good health.

This clone was observed at least ten times. Coverage ceases 3 residues before the CDR3 finishes, and the germline J gene fills in the end. The chain links TRBV14 to TRBJ2-1; 8 nucleotides match TRBD2. The CDR3 loop spans 14 amino acids. J lost 4 bases, V lost 5 bases, and 4 bases had no gene match. CDR1 is SGHDN and CDR2 is FVKESK in the germline V gene. The part of the CDR3 DNA that was read is TGTGCCAGCAGCTTAGCGGGACGTTACAATGAG. Its translation: CASSLAGRYNE. The full CDR3 is CASSLAGRYNEQFF.

Note on this clone: Coverage ceases 3 residues before the CDR3 finishes, and the germline J gene fills in the end. The chain employs TRBV11-2 and TRBJ2-5; unclear D gene. The CDR3 length is 13 residues. CDR1 is SGHAT and CDR2 is FQNNGV in the germline V gene. V was cut by 4 bases and J by 3 bases, with 9 bases left in between. The CDR3 DNA, read in part, is TGTGCCAGCAGCTATAGTTCTGAAGAGACC. Its protein product is CASSYSSEET. The CDR3 in full is CASSYSSEETQYF.

This clone has ten or more counts. The CDR3 end lies 3 residues beyond the end of the read and is filled in from the germline J gene. This chain links TRBV14 with TRBJ2-3; 9 nucleotides match TRBD2. V lost 0 bases, J lost 1 base, and 8 bases stayed unmatched. CDR1 and CDR2 (germline): SGHDN, FVKESK. This CDR3 has 18 amino acids. CDR3 in amino acids: CASSQEASGVLGTDTQYF. The CDR3 DNA, read in part, is TGTGCCAGCAGCCAAGAAGCTAGCGGGGTTCTGGGCACAGATACG.

This clone showed up many times. The observed sequence ends 3 residues before the CDR3 terminus, with the missing tail filled in from the germline J gene. The V call is TRBV30, the J call TRBJ1-1; D uncertain. V was clipped by 0 bases and J by 3 bases, with 5 bases between them. CDR3 length: 12 residues. The V gene's germline CDR1 is GTSNPN and CDR2 SVGIG (reference sequence). CDR3 DNA (partial): TGTGCCTGGAGTGTACTCGACACTGAA. Residues: CAWSVLDTE. The CDR3 reads in full as CAWSVLDTEAFF.

The sequenced CDR3 bases are TGTGCCAGCAGCTCGCAGGGGGGAAACACTGAA. Translation: CASSSQGGNTE. The CDR3 in full is CASSSQGGNTEAFF. The genes are TRBV7-2 and TRBJ1-1; TRBD1 agrees at 7 bases. The CDR3 goes on 3 residues after the read ends, and that part is filled in from the germline J gene. The CDR3 consists of 14 residues. The J segment lost 2 bases and the V segment lost 4 bases, leaving 4 bases of the junction unmatched. Looked up from germline, CDR1 is SGHTA and CDR2 is FQGNSA. Variable domain in full (rest from reference TRBV7-2 and TRBJ1-1): GAGVSQSPSNKVTEKGKDVELRCDPISGHTALYWYRQSLGQGLEFLIYFQGNSAPDKSGLPSDRFSAERTGGSVSTLTIQRTQQEDSAVYLCASSSQGGNTEAFFGQGTRLTVV.

In this sample, this clone turned up many times. The read comes to an end 3 residues before the CDR3 does, leaving the germline J gene to fill in the end. This chain uses TRBV7-8 with TRBJ2-1; 8 bases match TRBD2. With V trimmed by 1 base and J by 1 base, 6 bases remained unmatched. CDR3 length equals 17 residues. In germline, CDR1 is SGHVS, CDR2 FQNEAQ. Incomplete CDR3 DNA: TGTGCCAGCAGCTTAGTGGGCCGGGGGGGATCCTACAATGAG. Its translation is CASSLVGRGGSYNE. The whole CDR3 is CASSLVGRGGSYNEQFF.

This clone was recorded many times. The read gets to within 3 residues of the CDR3 end, and the germline J gene fills in the rest. The V and J genes are TRBV5-1 and TRBJ1-1, with a possible D match to TRBD1 (6 bases). Trimming removed 7 bases from V and 0 bases from J, with 16 bases in between. CDR3 length: 15 residues. CDR1 SGHRS and CDR2 YFSETQ come from the germline V gene. The DNA read from the CDR3 is TGCGCCAGCGGACCCCGGACAGATCTGAACACTGAA. Translation: CASGPRTDLNTE. The whole CDR3 region reads CASGPRTDLNTEAFF.

This clone was observed many times. Relative to the germline gene, one junction end is altered; a read error may explain this. The CDR3 sequence: CASSQDLGSLDTGAFF. The CDR3 DNA, read in part, is TGTGCCAGCAGCCAAGATCTGGGCAGTTTGGATACTGGA. This chain connects TRBV3-1 (or the pseudogene TRBV3-2) to TRBJ1-1; D gene uncertain. Sequencing ends 3 residues short of the CDR3 end; the germline J gene provides the rest. Germline CDR1 LGHDT, CDR2 YNNKEL (reference sequence). The CDR3 contains 16 residues.

Ten or more counts support this clone. The CDR3 end falls 3 residues outside the read, so it is completed with the germline J gene. The rearrangement uses TRBV29-1 and TRBJ1-5; 10 positions agree with TRBD1. The CDR3 runs to 13 residues. V dropped 6 bases and J dropped 7; count of bases not matched to a gene: 6. Germline-derived CDR1 and CDR2 are SQVTM and ANQGSEA. The CDR3 sequence is CSVGDRGGQPQHF. The part of the CDR3 DNA that was read is TGCAGCGTGGGGGACAGGGGTGGGCAGCCC.

This clone was detected ten times or more. The read halts 3 residues ahead of the CDR3 end, with the missing end drawn from the germline J gene. The rearrangement links TRBV13 to TRBJ1-1; 9 bases agree with TRBD1. CDR1 and CDR2 from the germline V gene are PRHDT and FYEKMQ (reference sequence). The J segment lost 4 bases and the V segment lost 4 bases, leaving 10 bases of the junction unmatched. This CDR3 spans 16 amino acids. Here the CDR3 reads CASSSPGGTGSTEAFF. Partial CDR3 DNA: TGTGCCAGCAGCTCCCCCGGAGGGACAGGGAGCACTGAA.

This clone was detected ten times or more. The read comes to an end 3 residues before the CDR3 does, leaving the germline J gene to fill in the end. The gene calls are TRBV20-1 and TRBJ2-5; D possibly corresponds to TRBD2 (5 bases). The CDR3 runs 13 residues. Trimming took off 6 bases at V and 5 bases at J, with 16 bases between the two ends. Germline lookup yields CDR1 DFQATT and CDR2 SNEGSKA (reference sequence). The covered CDR3 bases are TGCAGTGCCCCCCGGGGATCGAGTGAGACC. Translating gives CSAPRGSSET. In full, the CDR3 is CSAPRGSSETQYF.

This clone was recorded many times. The read terminates 3 residues before the CDR3 end, so the remaining end is supplied by the germline J gene. The chain couples TRBV30 to TRBJ2-5, with TRBD2 as a possible D gene (6 bases). V was trimmed by 2 bases and J by 1 base, leaving 17 bases between them. Germline CDR1 is GTSNPN and CDR2 is SVGIG (reference sequence). This CDR3 contains 16 residues. This CDR3 is CAWSKGSGSFQETQYF. CDR3 DNA (partial): TGTGCCTGGAGTAAGGGGAGCGGGTCTTTCCAAGAGACC.